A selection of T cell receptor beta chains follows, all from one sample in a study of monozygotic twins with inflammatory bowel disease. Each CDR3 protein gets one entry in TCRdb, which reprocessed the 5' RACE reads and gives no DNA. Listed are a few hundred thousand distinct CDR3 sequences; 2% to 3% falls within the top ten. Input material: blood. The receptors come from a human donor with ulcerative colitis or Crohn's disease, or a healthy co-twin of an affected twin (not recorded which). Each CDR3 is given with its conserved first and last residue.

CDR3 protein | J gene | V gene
CASSNRDEQFF | TRBJ2-1 | TRBV12-3/TRBV12-4
CASSLSVGGGTDTQYF | TRBJ2-3 | TRBV7-3
CASSSIGTSSFSYEQYF | TRBJ2-7 | TRBV6-2/TRBV6-3
CAIKDVGSIGQNTEAFF | TRBJ1-1 | TRBV10-3
CASSLVHTQYF | TRBJ2-3 | TRBV7-8
CASTLTTGAGGYTF | TRBJ1-2 | TRBV27
CASSHTGGMNTEAFF | TRBJ1-1 | TRBV3-1
CASSLVHYPGDQPQHF | TRBJ1-5 | TRBV7-2
CASSFGVTEQYF | TRBJ2-7 | TRBV5-6
CASSLGGQWTQETQYF | TRBJ2-5 | TRBV5-6
CASSQGGTDTQYF | TRBJ2-3 | TRBV11-3
CATQAGFNEQFF | TRBJ2-1 | TRBV15
CASSLAIEPETQYF | TRBJ2-5 | TRBV7-9
CASDPGGGTEAFF | TRBJ1-1 | TRBV7-9
CASSLRDPFETQYF | TRBJ2-5 | TRBV5-6
CAWRTSGRRGFSYNEQFF | TRBJ2-1 | TRBV30
CASNPRAIGELFF | TRBJ2-2 | TRBV12-3/TRBV12-4
CSARDSEGSKNIQYF | TRBJ2-4 | TRBV20-1
CATSDPQGAAETQYF | TRBJ2-5 | TRBV24-1
CASSSLAGRNEQFF | TRBJ2-1 | TRBV6-2/TRBV6-3
CAVSDGTVSNYGYTF | TRBJ1-2 | TRBV10-3
CASLDNREYTDTQYF | TRBJ2-3 | TRBV6-1
CASSLQILAGANVLTF | TRBJ2-6 | TRBV7-2
CTSMNSGRAGTDTQYF | TRBJ2-3 | TRBV5-1
CASSADRANQPQHF | TRBJ1-5 | TRBV9
CSATSGNEQFF | TRBJ2-1 | TRBV29-1
CASGFYNEQFF | TRBJ2-1 | TRBV2
CASSFAGTSGYEQYF | TRBJ2-7 | TRBV7-9
CASVPRDRSTYEQYF | TRBJ2-7 | TRBV2
CASSSDREQGNQPQHF | TRBJ1-5 | TRBV12-3/TRBV12-4
CASSQWRDSNQPQHF | TRBJ1-5 | TRBV4-3
CSQTRANTDTQYF | TRBJ2-3 | TRBV20-1
CASSLVPTGYEKLFF | TRBJ1-4 | TRBV5-1
CASSPQATNEKLFF | TRBJ1-4 | TRBV18
CASSYSGGQLNTEAFF | TRBJ1-1 | TRBV6-2/TRBV6-3
CASSDTGLGTEAFF | TRBJ1-1 | TRBV5-1
CSARDSELSGHLNQETQYF | TRBJ2-5 | TRBV20-1
CASSLRGGEYPGELFF | TRBJ2-2 | TRBV5-5
CATSNRDVYEQYF | TRBJ2-7 | TRBV15
CATHSRGVSEQFF | TRBJ2-1 | TRBV15
CASRSATRTGSTDTQYF | TRBJ2-3 | TRBV4-1
CASSPPGSSGNTIYF | TRBJ1-3 | TRBV18
CASSYVTDYNEQFF | TRBJ2-1 | TRBV6-2/TRBV6-3
CASTGGRRADTQYF | TRBJ2-3 | TRBV28
CASRRMGGPTDTQYF | TRBJ2-3 | TRBV12-3/TRBV12-4
CSEISGLSYEQYF | TRBJ2-7 | TRBV20-1
CASRLGTVYEQYF | TRBJ2-7 | TRBV6-2/TRBV6-3
CASSLSHMRSQPQHF | TRBJ1-5 | TRBV5-8
CASSAYRGSEQYF | TRBJ2-7 | TRBV7-9
CASSPGRNRYEQYF | TRBJ2-7 | TRBV11-2
CSVTTGGFNYGYTF | TRBJ1-2 | TRBV20-1
CASSLTGGSNYGYTF | TRBJ1-2 | TRBV5-1
CASSYPGISVNEQFF | TRBJ2-1 | TRBV6-2/TRBV6-3
CASSVTQGQETQYF | TRBJ2-5 | TRBV9